This T cell receptor (beta chain) derives from a study of T cells expressing NK-cell markers. TCRdb reanalyzed the 5' RACE reads, giving one entry per CDR3 protein sequence and no DNA. Recorded for this sample: hundreds of thousands of distinct CDR3 sequences. Germline V gene lookup returns CDR1 SGHTS and CDR2 YDEGEE. This CDR3 is built from 16 residues. Sequences were obtained from blood T cells: a sorted CD56 or NKG2C T cell subset, CD4+ or CD8+ T cells, or bulk PBMC T cells (not recorded which). The receptor comes from a man younger than 30 in good health. The genes are TRBV5-8 and TRBJ2-3; TCRdb returns TRBD2, unconfirmable since there is no DNA. CDR3 residues: CASSSAGTSVTDTQYF.